The 2 T cell receptor beta chains below were found in one sample sequenced in a study of OX40 agonist ivuxolimab in advanced cancers. Repertoires were generated with immunoSEQ multiplex PCR, while TCRdb's copy carries only in-frame clones and drops some. The table lists about 35,000 clones, more than 60% of them singletons. Sequencing was performed on CD4+ or CD8+ T cells sorted from blood, taken in a trial of the OX40 agonist ivuxolimab. All receptors come from an adult with an advanced solid tumor such as melanoma, head and neck, liver or kidney cancer.

This clone was recorded once. The J gene is TRBJ1-1, the V gene TRBV19; 10 nucleotides agree with TRBD1. The ends lost 6 bases at V and 4 bases at J; junction bases unmatched: 8. Germline V gene sequence: CDR1 LNHDA, CDR2 SQIVND (reference sequence). The CDR3 has 15 residues. CDR3 nucleotides: TGTGCCAGTAGCAAACCGGGACAGGGGACCACTGAAGCTTTCTTT. Translation: CASSKPGQGTTEAFF.

The chain has TRBV11-1 and TRBJ1-2, with TRBD1 matching 7 bases. From germline, CDR1 is SGHAT and CDR2 FQDESV (reference sequence). The CDR3 covers 15 residues. After removal of 0 bases from V and 1 base from J, the junction contained 2 bases not matched to a gene. For the CDR3, the DNA is TGTGCCAGCAGCTTAGCCGGGACAGATAACTATGGCTACACCTTC. Translation gives CASSLAGTDNYGYTF.